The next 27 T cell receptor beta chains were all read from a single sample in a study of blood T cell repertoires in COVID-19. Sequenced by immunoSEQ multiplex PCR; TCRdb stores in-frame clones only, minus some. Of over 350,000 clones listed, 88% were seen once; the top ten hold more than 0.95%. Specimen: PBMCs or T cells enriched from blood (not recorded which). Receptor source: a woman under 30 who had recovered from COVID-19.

This CDR3 is CASSLFNRAAGNTIYF. CDR3 bases: TGTGCCAGCAGCTTATTCAACAGGGCCGCAGGAAACACCATATATTTT. The rearrangement links TRBV7-9 to TRBJ1-3, with D tentatively TRBD1 (6 bases). V dropped 2 bases and J dropped 4 bases, with 15 bases sitting between them. This CDR3 has 16 amino acids. In germline, CDR1 is SEHNR, CDR2 FQNEAQ (reference sequence). Full variable domain (remainder filled in from reference TRBV7-9 and TRBJ1-3): DTGVSQNPRHKITKRGQNVTFRCDPISEHNRLYWYRQTLGQGPEFLTYFQNEAQLEKSRLLSDRFSAERPKGSFSTLEIQRTEQGDSAMYLCASSLFNRAAGNTIYFGEGSWLTVV.

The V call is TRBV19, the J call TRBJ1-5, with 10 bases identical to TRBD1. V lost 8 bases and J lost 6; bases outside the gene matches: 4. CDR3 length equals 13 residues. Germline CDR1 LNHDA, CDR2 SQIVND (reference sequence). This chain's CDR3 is CASGDRGGQPQHF. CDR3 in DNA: TGTGCCAGTGGGGACAGGGGAGGTCAGCCCCAGCATTTT.

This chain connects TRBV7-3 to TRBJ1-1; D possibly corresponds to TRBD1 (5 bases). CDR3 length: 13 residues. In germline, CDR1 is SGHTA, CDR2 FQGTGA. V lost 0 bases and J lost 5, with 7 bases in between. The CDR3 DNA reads TGTGCCAGCAGCTTAACAGGGGAAACTGAAGCTTTCTTT. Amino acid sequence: CASSLTGETEAFF.

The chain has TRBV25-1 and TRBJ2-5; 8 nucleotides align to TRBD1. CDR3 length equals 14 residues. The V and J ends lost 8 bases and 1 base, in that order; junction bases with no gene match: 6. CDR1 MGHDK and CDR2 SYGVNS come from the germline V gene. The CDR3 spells CASGQGQFQETQYF. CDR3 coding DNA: TGTGCCAGCGGACAGGGACAGTTCCAAGAGACCCAGTACTTC.

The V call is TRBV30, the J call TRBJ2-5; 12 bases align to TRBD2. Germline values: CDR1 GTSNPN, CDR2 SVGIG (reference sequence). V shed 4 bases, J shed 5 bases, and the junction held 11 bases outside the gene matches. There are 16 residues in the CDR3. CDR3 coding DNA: TGTGCCTGGAATCGACTAGCGGGGGTTCCTGGGGAGACCCAGTACTTC. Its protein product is CAWNRLAGVPGETQYF.

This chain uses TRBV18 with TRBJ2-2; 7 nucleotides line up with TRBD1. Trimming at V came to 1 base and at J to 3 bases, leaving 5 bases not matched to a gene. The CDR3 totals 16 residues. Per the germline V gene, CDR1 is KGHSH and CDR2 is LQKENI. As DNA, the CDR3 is TGTGCCAGCTCACCACTTGCCGGGACAGACACCGGGGAGCTGTTTTTT. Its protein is CASSPLAGTDTGELFF. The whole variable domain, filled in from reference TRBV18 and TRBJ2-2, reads NAGVMQNPRHLVRRRGQEARLRCSPMKGHSHVYWYRQLPEEGLKFMVYLQKENIIDESGMPKERFSAEFPKEGPSILRIQQVVRGDSAAYFCASSPLAGTDTGELFFGEGSRLTVL.

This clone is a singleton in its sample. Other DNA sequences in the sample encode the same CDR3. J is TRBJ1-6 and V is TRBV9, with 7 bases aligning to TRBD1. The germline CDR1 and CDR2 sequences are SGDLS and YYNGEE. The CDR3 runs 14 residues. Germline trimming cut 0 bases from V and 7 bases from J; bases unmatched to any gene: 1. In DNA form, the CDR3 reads TGTGCCAGCAGCGTAGGACAGGGAAATTCACCCCTCCACTTT. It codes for CASSVGQGNSPLHF. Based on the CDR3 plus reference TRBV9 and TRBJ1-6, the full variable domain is DSGVTQTPKHLITATGQRVTLRCSPRSGDLSVYWYQQSLDQGLQFLIQYYNGEERAKGNILERFSAQQFPDLHSELNLSSLELGDSALYFCASSVGQGNSPLHFGNGTRLTVT.

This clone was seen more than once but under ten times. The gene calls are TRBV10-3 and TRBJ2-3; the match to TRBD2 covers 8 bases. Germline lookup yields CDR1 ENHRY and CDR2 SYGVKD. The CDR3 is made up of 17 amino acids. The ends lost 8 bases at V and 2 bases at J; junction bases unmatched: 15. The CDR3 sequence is CAIRPRDAGGFTDTQYF. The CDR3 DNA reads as TGTGCCATCCGTCCCCGCGATGCGGGGGGATTCACAGATACGCAGTATTTT.

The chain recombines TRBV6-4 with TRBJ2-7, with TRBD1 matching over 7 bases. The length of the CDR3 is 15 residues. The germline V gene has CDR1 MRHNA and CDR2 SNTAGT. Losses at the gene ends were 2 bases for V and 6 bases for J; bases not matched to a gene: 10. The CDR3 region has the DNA TGTGCCAGCAGTGACACCTGGACAGGTATCAGCGAGCAGTACTTC. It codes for CASSDTWTGISEQYF.

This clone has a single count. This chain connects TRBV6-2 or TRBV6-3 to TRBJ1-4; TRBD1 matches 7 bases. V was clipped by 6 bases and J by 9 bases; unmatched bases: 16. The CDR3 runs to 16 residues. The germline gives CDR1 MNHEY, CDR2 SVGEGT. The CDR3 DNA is TGTGCCAGCAGCCCAGGGTCGGGGCAGGGGGAGAAAAAACTGTTTTTT. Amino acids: CASSPGSGQGEKKLFF.

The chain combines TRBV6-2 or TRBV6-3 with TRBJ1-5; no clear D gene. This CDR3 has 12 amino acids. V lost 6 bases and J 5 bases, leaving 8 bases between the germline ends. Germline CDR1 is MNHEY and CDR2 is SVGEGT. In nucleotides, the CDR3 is TGTGCCAGCAGCCCCGCGGATCAGCCCCAGCATTTT. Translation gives CASSPADQPQHF.

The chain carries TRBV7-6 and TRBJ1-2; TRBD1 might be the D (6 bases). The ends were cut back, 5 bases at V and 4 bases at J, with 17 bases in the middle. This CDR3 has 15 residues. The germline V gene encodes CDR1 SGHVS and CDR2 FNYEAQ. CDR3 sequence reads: CASSPDVGAAYGYTF. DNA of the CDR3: TGTGCCAGCAGCCCCGATGTGGGGGCCGCCTATGGCTACACCTTC.

The CDR3 nucleotides read TGTGCCAGCGCTCTAGACGAAATAAGTCAGCCCCAGCATTTT. Encoded protein: CASALDEISQPQHF. The chain is built from TRBV2 and TRBJ1-5; D call uncertain. Trimming pared 8 bases from V and 6 bases from J, leaving 17 bases between. Per germline, CDR1 SNHLY and CDR2 FYNNEI. The CDR3 sequence is 14 residues long.

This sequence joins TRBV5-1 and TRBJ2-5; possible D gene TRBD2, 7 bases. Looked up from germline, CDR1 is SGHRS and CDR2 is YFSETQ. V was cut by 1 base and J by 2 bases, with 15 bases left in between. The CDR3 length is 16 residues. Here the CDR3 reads CASSLTGGMGQETQYF. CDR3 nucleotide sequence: TGCGCCAGCAGCTTGACGGGGGGCATGGGGCAAGAGACCCAGTACTTC.

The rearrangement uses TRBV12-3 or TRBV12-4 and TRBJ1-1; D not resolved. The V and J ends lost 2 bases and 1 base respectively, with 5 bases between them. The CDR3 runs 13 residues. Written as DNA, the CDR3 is TGTGCCAGCAGTTTATCCCAGAACACTGAAGCTTTCTTT. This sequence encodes CASSLSQNTEAFF.

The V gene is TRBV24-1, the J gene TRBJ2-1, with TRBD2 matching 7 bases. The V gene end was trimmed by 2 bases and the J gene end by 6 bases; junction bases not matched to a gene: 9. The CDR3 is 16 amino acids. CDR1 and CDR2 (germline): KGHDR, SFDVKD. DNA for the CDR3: TGTGCCACCAGTGATTGGCGAGCGGGGTTGGGCAATGAGCAGTTCTTC. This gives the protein CATSDWRAGLGNEQFF.

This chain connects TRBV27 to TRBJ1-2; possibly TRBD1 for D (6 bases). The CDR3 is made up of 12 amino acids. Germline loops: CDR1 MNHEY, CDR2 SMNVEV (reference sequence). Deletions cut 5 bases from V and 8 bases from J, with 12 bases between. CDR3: CASSEGGRGYTF. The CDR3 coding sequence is TGTGCCAGCAGTGAGGGGGGGAGAGGCTACACCTTC.

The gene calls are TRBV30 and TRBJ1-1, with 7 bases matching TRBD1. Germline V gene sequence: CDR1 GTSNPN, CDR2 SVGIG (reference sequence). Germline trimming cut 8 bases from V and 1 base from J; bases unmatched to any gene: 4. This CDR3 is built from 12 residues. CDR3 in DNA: TGTGCCAGGGACAGTGGGAACACTGAAGCTTTCTTT. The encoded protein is CARDSGNTEAFF.

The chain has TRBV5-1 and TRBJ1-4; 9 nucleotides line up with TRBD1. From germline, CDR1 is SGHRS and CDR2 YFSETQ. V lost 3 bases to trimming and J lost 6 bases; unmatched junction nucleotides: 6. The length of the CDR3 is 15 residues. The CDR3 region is CASSSLGDRDEKLFF. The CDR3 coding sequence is TGCGCCAGCAGCTCCTTAGGGGACAGGGATGAAAAACTGTTTTTT. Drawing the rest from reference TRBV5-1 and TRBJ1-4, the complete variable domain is KAGVTQTPRYLIKTRGQQVTLSCSPISGHRSVSWYQQTPGQGLQFLFEYFSETQRNKGNFPGRFSGRQFSNSRSEMNVSTLELGDSALYLCASSSLGDRDEKLFFGSGTQLSVL.

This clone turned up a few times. CDR3 DNA sequence: TGTGCCAGCAGCTCCACGAAGGCAGGCTATAGCAATCAGCCCCAGCATTTT. It yields the protein CASSSTKAGYSNQPQHF. V usage is TRBV7-9 and J usage is TRBJ1-5; D not certain. Germline-derived CDR1 and CDR2 are SEHNR and FQNEAQ (reference sequence). This CDR3 comprises 17 residues. The ends were cut back, 4 bases at V and 0 bases at J, with 16 bases in the middle.

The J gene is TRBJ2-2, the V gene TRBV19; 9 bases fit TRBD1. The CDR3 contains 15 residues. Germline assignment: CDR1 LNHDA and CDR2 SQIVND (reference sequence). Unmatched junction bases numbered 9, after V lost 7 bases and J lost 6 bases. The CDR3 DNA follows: TGTGCCAGTATCTCCCGGGACAGGGTCCCCGGGGAGCTGTTTTTT. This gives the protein CASISRDRVPGELFF.

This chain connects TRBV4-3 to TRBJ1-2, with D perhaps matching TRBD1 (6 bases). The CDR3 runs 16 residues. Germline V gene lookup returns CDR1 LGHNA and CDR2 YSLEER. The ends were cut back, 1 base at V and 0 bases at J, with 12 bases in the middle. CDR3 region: CASSQGDAGANYGYTF. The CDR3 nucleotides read TGCGCCAGCAGCCAAGGAGACGCAGGGGCTAACTATGGCTACACCTTC.

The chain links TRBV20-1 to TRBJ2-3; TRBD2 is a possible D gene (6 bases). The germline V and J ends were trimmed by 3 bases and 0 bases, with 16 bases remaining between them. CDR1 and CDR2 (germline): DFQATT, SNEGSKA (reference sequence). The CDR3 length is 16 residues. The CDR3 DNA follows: TGCAGTGCTAGTGAATCCGGGACTTCTAGCACAGATACGCAGTATTTT. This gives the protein CSASESGTSSTDTQYF.

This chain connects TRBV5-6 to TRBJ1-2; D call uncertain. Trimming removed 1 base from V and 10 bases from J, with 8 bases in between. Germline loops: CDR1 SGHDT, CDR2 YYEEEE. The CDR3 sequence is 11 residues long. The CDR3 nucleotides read TGTGCCAGCAGCTTGATGAGGTCCTACACCTTC. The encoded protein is CASSLMRSYTF.

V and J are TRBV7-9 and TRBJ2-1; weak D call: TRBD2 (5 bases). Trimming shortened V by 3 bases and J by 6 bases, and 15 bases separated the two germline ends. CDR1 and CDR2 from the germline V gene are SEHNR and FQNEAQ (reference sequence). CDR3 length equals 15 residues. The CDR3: CASSFPPWRANEQFF. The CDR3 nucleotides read TGTGCCAGCAGCTTCCCCCCATGGCGGGCCAATGAGCAGTTCTTC.

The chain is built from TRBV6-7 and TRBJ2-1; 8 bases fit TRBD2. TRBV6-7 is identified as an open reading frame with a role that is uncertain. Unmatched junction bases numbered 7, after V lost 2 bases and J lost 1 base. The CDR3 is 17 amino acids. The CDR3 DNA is TGTGCCAGCAGTTACCTCCTAGCGGGTCCTTCCTACAATGAGCAGTTCTTC. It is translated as CASSYLLAGPSYNEQFF.

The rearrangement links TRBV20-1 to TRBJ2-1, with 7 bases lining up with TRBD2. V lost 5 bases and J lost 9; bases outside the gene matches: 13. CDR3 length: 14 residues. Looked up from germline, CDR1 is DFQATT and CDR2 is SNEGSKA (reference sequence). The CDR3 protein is CSAGGLVEGPEQFF. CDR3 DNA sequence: TGCAGTGCTGGTGGACTAGTAGAGGGGCCTGAGCAGTTCTTC.